One and the same sample provided the 5 T cell receptor beta chains below, sequenced in a study of response to subunit inactivated influenza vaccine (dated by TCRdb to 2016 to 2019). Library preparation was by RT-PCR. The reads were generated on an Illumina HiSeq 2500. TCRdb ran its own pipeline on the public reads, namely fastp trimming at Q25 and MiXCR clone calling, and kept in-frame beta chains. Entries that share a CDR3 protein sequence are merged under the most common genes and DNA. In all, the sample holds more than 150,000 distinct CDR3 sequences, and roughly 10% of those were seen once. Roughly a third of the sample comes from the top ten. The source material was CD8+ T cells sorted from PBMCs, sampled about 24 months after vaccination. Receptor source: a man between 50 and 70 years old who received an inactivated influenza vaccine. Donor details come from another sample of the same person, matched by shared clones.

J is TRBJ1-5 and V is TRBV4-2; D is unresolved. The CDR3 totals 13 residues. V was trimmed by 3 bases and J by 7 bases, leaving 10 bases between them. Germline V lookup: CDR1 LGHNA, CDR2 YNFKEQ. DNA for the CDR3: TGTGCCAGCAGCCACCGTTTTGACCAGCCCCAGCATTTT. Its protein is CASSHRFDQPQHF.

Here the CDR3 DNA reads TGTGCCAGCAGCTTCCCGTCGTTTCGTTTAGGGGAGACCCAGTACTTC. It is translated as CASSFPSFRLGETQYF. The J gene is TRBJ2-5, the V gene TRBV7-9; D is unclear. The CDR3 is made up of 16 amino acids. Germline CDR1 SEHNR, CDR2 FQNEAQ (reference sequence). Trimming shortened V by 3 bases and J by 5 bases, and 19 bases separated the two germline ends.

The gene calls are TRBV7-8 and TRBJ1-1, with D possibly TRBD1 on 5 matching bases. In germline, CDR1 is SGHVS, CDR2 FQNEAQ. The length of the CDR3 is 15 residues. Trimming removed 5 bases at V and 4 bases at J, with 17 bases between. DNA for the CDR3: TGTGCCAGCAGCGGGGCCGGGGCGCGGAGCACTGAAGCTTTCTTT. Translating it yields CASSGAGARSTEAFF.

This clonotype turned up a few times. CDR3 bases: TGTGCCAGCAGCACGTTTGCCAATGAGCAGTTCTTC. It codes for CASSTFANEQFF. The rearrangement joins TRBV16 to TRBJ2-1; D ambiguous. Germline V gene sequence: CDR1 KGHSY, CDR2 FQNENV. The CDR3 covers 12 residues. The V end lost 5 bases, the J end lost 6 bases, and 8 bases lay between the germline ends.

This rearrangement joins TRBV6-5 to TRBJ2-1; D might be TRBD1 (5 bases). From germline, CDR1 is MNHEY and CDR2 SVGAGI. The germline V and J ends were trimmed by 2 bases and 9 bases, with 14 bases remaining between them. The CDR3 totals 14 residues. The CDR3 nucleotides read TGTGCCAGCAGTTACGACGGACAATTGGGTGAGCAGTTCTTC. It is translated as CASSYDGQLGEQFF.